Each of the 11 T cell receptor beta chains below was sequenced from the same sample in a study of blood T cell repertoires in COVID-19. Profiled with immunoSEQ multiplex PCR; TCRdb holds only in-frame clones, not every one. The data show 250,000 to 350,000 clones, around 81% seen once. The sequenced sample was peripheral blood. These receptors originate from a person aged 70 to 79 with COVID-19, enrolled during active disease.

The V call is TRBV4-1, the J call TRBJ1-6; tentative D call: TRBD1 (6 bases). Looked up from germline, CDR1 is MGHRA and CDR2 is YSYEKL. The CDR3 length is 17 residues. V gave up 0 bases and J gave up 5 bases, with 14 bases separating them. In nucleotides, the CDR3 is TGCGCCAGCAGCCAAGATCTTGGGCAGGGGAATAATTCACCCCTCCACTTT. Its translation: CASSQDLGQGNNSPLHF.

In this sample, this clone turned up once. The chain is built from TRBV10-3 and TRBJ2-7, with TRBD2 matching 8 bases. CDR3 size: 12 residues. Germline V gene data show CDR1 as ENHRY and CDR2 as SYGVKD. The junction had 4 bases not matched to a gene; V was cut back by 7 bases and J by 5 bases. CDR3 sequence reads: CAIISSGNEQYF. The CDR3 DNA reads TGTGCCATCATCAGTAGCGGGAACGAGCAGTACTTC.

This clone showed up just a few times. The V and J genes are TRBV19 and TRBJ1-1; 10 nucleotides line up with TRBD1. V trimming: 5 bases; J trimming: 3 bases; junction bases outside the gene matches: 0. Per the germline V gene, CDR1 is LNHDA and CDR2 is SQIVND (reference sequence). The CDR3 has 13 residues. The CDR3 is CASSGQGDTEAFF. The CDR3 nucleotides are TGTGCCAGTAGTGGACAGGGGGACACTGAAGCTTTCTTT.

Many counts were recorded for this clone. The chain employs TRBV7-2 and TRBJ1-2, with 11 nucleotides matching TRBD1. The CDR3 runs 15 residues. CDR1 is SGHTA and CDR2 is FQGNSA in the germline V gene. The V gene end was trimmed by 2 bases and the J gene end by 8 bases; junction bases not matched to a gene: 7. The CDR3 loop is CASSLWSDRGPGYTF. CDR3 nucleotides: TGTGCCAGCAGCTTATGGTCGGACAGGGGGCCGGGCTACACCTTC.

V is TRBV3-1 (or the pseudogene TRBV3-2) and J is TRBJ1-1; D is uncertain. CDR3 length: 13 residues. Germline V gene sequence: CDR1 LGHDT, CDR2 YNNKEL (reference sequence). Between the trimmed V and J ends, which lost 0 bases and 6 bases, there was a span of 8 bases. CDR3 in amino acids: CASSQDTRAEAFF. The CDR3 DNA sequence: TGTGCCAGCAGCCAAGACACGAGGGCTGAAGCTTTCTTT.

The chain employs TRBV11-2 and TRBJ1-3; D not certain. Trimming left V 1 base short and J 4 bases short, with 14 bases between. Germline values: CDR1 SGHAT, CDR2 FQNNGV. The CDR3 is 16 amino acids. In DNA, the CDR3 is TGTGCCAGCAGCTTAGGCCACAAGAACCTGGGAAACACCATATATTTT. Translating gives CASSLGHKNLGNTIYF.

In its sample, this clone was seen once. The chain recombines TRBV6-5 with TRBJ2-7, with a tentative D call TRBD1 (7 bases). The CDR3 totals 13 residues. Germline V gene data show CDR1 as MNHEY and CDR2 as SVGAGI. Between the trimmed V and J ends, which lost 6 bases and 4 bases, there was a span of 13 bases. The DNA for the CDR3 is TGTGCCAGCAGGGAGGGACAGCCGTACGAGCAGTACTTC. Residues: CASREGQPYEQYF.

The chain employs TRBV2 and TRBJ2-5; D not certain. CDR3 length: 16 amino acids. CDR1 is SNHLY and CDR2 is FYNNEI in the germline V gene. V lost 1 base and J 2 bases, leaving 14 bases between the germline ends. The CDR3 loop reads CASSEDSGRLQETQYF. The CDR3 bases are TGTGCCAGCAGTGAAGATAGTGGGCGTCTGCAAGAGACCCAGTACTTC.

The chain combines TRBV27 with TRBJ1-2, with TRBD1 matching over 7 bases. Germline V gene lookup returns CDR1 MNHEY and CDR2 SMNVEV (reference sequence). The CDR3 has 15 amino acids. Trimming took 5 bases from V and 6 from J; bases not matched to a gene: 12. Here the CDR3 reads CASSRNSQGTHGYTF. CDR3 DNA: TGTGCCAGCAGTCGCAACTCACAGGGGACCCATGGCTACACCTTC.

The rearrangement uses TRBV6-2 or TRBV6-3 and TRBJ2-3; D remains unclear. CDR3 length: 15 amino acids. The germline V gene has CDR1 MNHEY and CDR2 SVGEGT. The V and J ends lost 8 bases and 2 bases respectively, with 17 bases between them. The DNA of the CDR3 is TGTGCCAGCCGCCCCCGACTCCTTTACACAGATACGCAGTATTTT. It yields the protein CASRPRLLYTDTQYF.

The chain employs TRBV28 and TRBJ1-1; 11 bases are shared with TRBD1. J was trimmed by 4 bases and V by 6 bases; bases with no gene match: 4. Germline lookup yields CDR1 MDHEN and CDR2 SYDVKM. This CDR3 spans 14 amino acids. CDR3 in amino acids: CASRTDRGRTEAFF. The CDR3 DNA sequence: TGTGCCAGCAGGACGGACAGGGGGCGCACTGAAGCTTTCTTT.